The 5 T cell receptor beta chains reported below all come from one sample, sequenced in a study of blood T cell repertoires in COVID-19. The assay was immunoSEQ multiplex PCR, and TCRdb's table has in-frame clones only and misses some. The table has some 100,000 clones, about 89% seen once. Sequencing was done on a sample of peripheral blood. The receptors come from a human donor with active COVID-19. The donor label of this sample is uncertain.

V is TRBV3-1 (or the pseudogene TRBV3-2) and J is TRBJ2-7, with D maybe TRBD2 (6 bases). The germline gives CDR1 LGHDT, CDR2 YNNKEL (reference sequence). This CDR3 comprises 13 residues. Deletions cut 5 bases from V and 0 bases from J, with 8 bases between. This CDR3 is CASSSGLSYEQYF. The DNA for the CDR3 is TGTGCCAGCAGCTCGGGACTCTCCTACGAGCAGTACTTC.

The rearrangement uses TRBV3-1 (or the pseudogene TRBV3-2) and TRBJ2-1; TRBD2 agrees at 10 bases. Germline CDR1 LGHDT, CDR2 YNNKEL (reference sequence). This CDR3 has 16 residues. With 1 base clipped from V and 10 bases from J, the junction kept 10 bases outside the gene matches. The CDR3 DNA follows: TGTGCCAGCAGCCAAGGATCGAGCGGGGGGGCTCGGGAGCAGTTCTTC. Amino acid sequence: CASSQGSSGGAREQFF.

The V gene is TRBV3-1 (or the pseudogene TRBV3-2), the J gene TRBJ2-5; TRBD2 matches 9 bases. Germline V lookup: CDR1 LGHDT, CDR2 YNNKEL (reference sequence). V shed 1 base, J shed 3 bases, and the junction held 6 bases outside the gene matches. The CDR3 runs to 16 residues. The chain's CDR3 is CASSQGTSGYEETQYF. CDR3 bases: TGTGCCAGCAGCCAAGGTACTAGCGGGTATGAAGAGACCCAGTACTTC.

V gene TRBV9 combines with J gene TRBJ2-7; possible D gene TRBD1, 6 bases. V lost 4 bases and J 4 bases, leaving 21 bases between the germline ends. This CDR3 is built from 16 residues. The V gene's germline CDR1 is SGDLS and CDR2 YYNGEE. CDR3 in DNA: TGTGCCAGCAGCCCTGCTTTAGGGGGACCAAGGTACGAGCAGTACTTC. Translated: CASSPALGGPRYEQYF.

This chain connects TRBV19 to TRBJ2-1; 8 nucleotides align to TRBD1. The CDR3 is 14 amino acids. In germline, CDR1 is LNHDA, CDR2 SQIVND (reference sequence). Trimming cost V 7 bases and J 4 bases; bases outside gene matches: 6. In DNA, the CDR3 is TGTGCCAGTACCCCGACAGGGGATTACAATGAGCAGTTCTTC. This translates into CASTPTGDYNEQFF.